The clone carrying this T cell receptor beta chain occurred a few times. Its antigen is currently unknown. Expressed TCRB transcripts were sequenced, since all the RNA that had been isolated was reverse transcribed. Approximately 3.7 million reads per sample on average were obtained from naive, central memory and regulatory T cell samples. Sequencing used immunoSEQ multiplex PCR; TCRdb keeps in-frame clones, though not all of them. The sample shows some 240,000 clones, roughly 17% of them seen only once. This CDR3 comprises 13 residues. V shed 4 bases and J shed 0 bases, with 6 bases lying between them. Germline V gene data show CDR1 as SGHRS and CDR2 as YFSETQ. This sample is part of a study of beta chain features in type 1 diabetes. Study-level results: Cells expressing TCR highly could be over-represented by cDNA sequencing. TCRB CDR3 length was moderately but significantly reduced in all four CD4+ subsets of Type 1 diabetes patients. It was possible that PCR favored shorter templates, equally so in patients and controls.

The rearrangement links TRBV5-1 to TRBJ2-3; D is ambiguous. The sequenced sample was naive CD4+ T cells from blood. The clonotype comes from a man aged 25 to 40 with type 1 diabetes. As DNA, the CDR3 is TGCGCCAGCAGCGTCACTAGCACAGATACGCAGTATTTT. Its translation is CASSVTSTDTQYF.